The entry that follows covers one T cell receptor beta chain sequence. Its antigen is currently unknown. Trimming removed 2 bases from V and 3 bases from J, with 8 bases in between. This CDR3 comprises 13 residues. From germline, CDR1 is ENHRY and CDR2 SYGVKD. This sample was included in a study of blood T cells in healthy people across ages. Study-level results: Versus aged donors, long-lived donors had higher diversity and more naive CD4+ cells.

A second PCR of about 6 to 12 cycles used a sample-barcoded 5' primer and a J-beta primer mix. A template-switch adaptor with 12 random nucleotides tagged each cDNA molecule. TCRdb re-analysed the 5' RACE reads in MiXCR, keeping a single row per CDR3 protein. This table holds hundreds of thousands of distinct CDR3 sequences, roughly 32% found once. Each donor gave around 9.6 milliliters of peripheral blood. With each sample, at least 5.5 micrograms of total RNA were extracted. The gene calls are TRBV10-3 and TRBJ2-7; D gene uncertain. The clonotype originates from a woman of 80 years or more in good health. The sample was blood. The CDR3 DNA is TGTGCCATCAGTGAGGACCAAGACTACGAGCAGTACTTC. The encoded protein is CAISEDQDYEQYF.